Below, 8 T cell receptor beta chains from the same sample are listed, as sequenced in a study of blood T cell repertoires in COVID-19. Clones were sequenced by immunoSEQ multiplex PCR, and TCRdb holds only the in-frame ones, with some missing. The table records fewer than 200,000 clones, roughly 79% of them present only once. Sequenced material: peripheral blood. Every receptor here comes from a woman in her 70s with acute or convalescent COVID-19.

J is TRBJ1-1 and V is TRBV10-3, with D hard to call. V was shortened by 10 bases and J by 1 base, with 16 bases between the two germline ends. The CDR3 consists of 14 residues. Germline CDR1 reads ENHRY; CDR2 reads SYGVKD. The CDR3, as DNA: TGTGCCAGTCATAGTGAGCTTAAGAACACTGAAGCTTTCTTT. Encoded protein: CASHSELKNTEAFF.

This chain uses TRBV9 with TRBJ1-1; tentatively, D is TRBD1 (5 bases). This CDR3 is built from 14 residues. CDR1 is SGDLS, CDR2 YYNGEE, per germline. Trimming shortened V by 0 bases and J by 4 bases, and 10 bases separated the two germline ends. The CDR3 here is CASSVVGGGTEAFF. CDR3 bases: TGTGCCAGCAGCGTAGTCGGGGGTGGCACTGAAGCTTTCTTT.

This chain joins TRBV18 and TRBJ2-5; 7 nucleotides align to TRBD1. Germline CDR1 and CDR2: KGHSH and LQKENI. This CDR3 is built from 14 residues. With 2 bases clipped from V and 4 bases from J, the junction kept 4 bases outside the gene matches. CDR3 sequence reads: CASSPGNRGETQYF. CDR3 in DNA: TGTGCCAGCTCACCAGGGAACAGGGGAGAGACCCAGTACTTC.

The J gene is TRBJ1-2, the V gene TRBV11-2; the match to TRBD1 covers 7 bases. In germline, CDR1 is SGHAT, CDR2 FQNNGV. The CDR3 has 13 amino acids. The junction had 0 bases not matched to a gene; V was cut back by 1 base and J by 4 bases. CDR3 loop: CASSLGDSYGYTF. The CDR3 nucleotides are TGTGCCAGCAGCTTAGGGGACAGCTATGGCTACACCTTC.

This clone was seen only a few times. DNA of the CDR3: TGTGCCAGCAGCTTGGCCACGACAGGGGGCAACTCACCCCTCCACTTT. Protein product: CASSLATTGGNSPLHF. The chain couples TRBV5-6 to TRBJ1-6, with TRBD1 identical over 10 bases. The length of the CDR3 is 16 residues. Germline trimming cut 0 bases from V and 10 bases from J; bases unmatched to any gene: 7. The germline V gene has CDR1 SGHDT and CDR2 YYEEEE.

Points on this clone: The identical CDR3 is also encoded by other nucleotide sequences in the sample. This rearrangement joins TRBV24-1 to TRBJ2-5; 14 positions agree with TRBD2. The V and J ends lost 3 bases and 5 bases, in that order; junction bases with no gene match: 4. Germline V gene data show CDR1 as KGHDR and CDR2 as SFDVKD. This CDR3 contains 16 residues. The CDR3 nucleotides are TGTGCCACCAGTGATGGGACTAGCGGGAGAGGGGAGACCCAGTACTTC. Translation: CATSDGTSGRGETQYF.

A single count supports this clone. The chain carries TRBV7-9 and TRBJ2-7; 10 positions agree with TRBD1. The CDR3 runs to 14 residues. V dropped 3 bases and J dropped 4; count of bases not matched to a gene: 3. The germline CDR1 and CDR2 sequences are SEHNR and FQNEAQ (reference sequence). CDR3 DNA: TGTGCCAGCAGCTTGACAGGGGGCGTATACGAGCAGTACTTC. Translation gives CASSLTGGVYEQYF.

The V and J genes are TRBV5-4 and TRBJ2-3; TRBD2 matches 12 bases. The V gene end was trimmed by 4 bases and the J gene end by 5 bases; junction bases not matched to a gene: 5. Germline loops: CDR1 SGHNT, CDR2 YYREEE (reference sequence). The CDR3 sequence is 15 residues long. This chain's CDR3 is CASSPTSGSRDTQYF. In nucleotides, the CDR3 is TGTGCCAGCAGCCCGACTAGCGGGAGTAGAGATACGCAGTATTTT.